What follows describes a single T cell receptor beta chain. The sample belongs to a study of blood T cell repertoires in COVID-19. Measured with immunoSEQ multiplex PCR; TCRdb has only the in-frame clones, and not every one. The profile shows some 80,000 clones, 87% of them singletons. This CDR3 comprises 17 residues. Trimming cost V 1 base and J 2 bases; bases outside gene matches: 5. The germline gives CDR1 SGDLS, CDR2 YYNGEE. Sequenced input: peripheral blood. The receptor was isolated from a woman of 80 years or more with active or convalescent COVID-19. The chain is built from TRBV9 and TRBJ2-3, with TRBD2 matching 12 bases. This chain's CDR3 is CASSVPTSGRITDTQYF. The CDR3 DNA follows: TGTGCCAGCAGCGTACCGACTAGCGGGAGAATCACAGATACGCAGTATTTT.